The clone carrying this T cell receptor (beta chain) was found a few times. This sample stems from a study of patients and donors after allogeneic stem cell transplantation. MiXCR was run by TCRdb on the RT-PCR reads, yielding one entry per CDR3 protein. The repertoire consists of some 960,000 distinct CDR3 sequences, with more than 15% occurring once and the leading ten covering around 6%. Germline CDR1 MGHRA, CDR2 YSYEKL. The ends lost 5 bases at V and 5 bases at J; junction bases unmatched: 4. The CDR3 totals 14 residues. The sequenced material came from blood, either unsorted or a sorted T cell fraction (not recorded which). The clonotype comes from a human donor who was either an allogeneic HSCT recipient or a stem cell or donor lymphocyte infusion donor (not recorded which). It is not recorded whose cells these are; they may come from a transplant donor. V is TRBV4-1 and J is TRBJ1-1; 11 bases map to TRBD1. CDR3 region: CASSWTGGDTEAFF. DNA of the CDR3: TGCGCCAGCAGCTGGACAGGGGGCGATACTGAAGCTTTCTTT.